This paragraph covers one T cell receptor (beta chain) sequence. CDR1 is SEHNR, CDR2 FQNEAQ, per germline (reference sequence). V was cut by 1 base and J by 0 bases, with 9 bases left in between. The CDR3 is 15 amino acids. This record belongs to a study of blood T cell repertoires in COVID-19. Using immunoSEQ multiplex PCR, the repertoire was profiled, and TCRdb retains in-frame clones only, with some absent. In the table there are about 110,000 clones, over 60% of which are singletons. This TCR came from a man aged 65 to 85 with acute or convalescent COVID-19. This sequence joins TRBV7-9 and TRBJ1-1; TRBD1 is a possible D gene (6 bases). The material sequenced was peripheral blood. DNA for the CDR3: TGTGCCAGCAGCTTAGGCCAGGGGCTGAACACTGAAGCTTTCTTT. Amino acid sequence: CASSLGQGLNTEAFF.